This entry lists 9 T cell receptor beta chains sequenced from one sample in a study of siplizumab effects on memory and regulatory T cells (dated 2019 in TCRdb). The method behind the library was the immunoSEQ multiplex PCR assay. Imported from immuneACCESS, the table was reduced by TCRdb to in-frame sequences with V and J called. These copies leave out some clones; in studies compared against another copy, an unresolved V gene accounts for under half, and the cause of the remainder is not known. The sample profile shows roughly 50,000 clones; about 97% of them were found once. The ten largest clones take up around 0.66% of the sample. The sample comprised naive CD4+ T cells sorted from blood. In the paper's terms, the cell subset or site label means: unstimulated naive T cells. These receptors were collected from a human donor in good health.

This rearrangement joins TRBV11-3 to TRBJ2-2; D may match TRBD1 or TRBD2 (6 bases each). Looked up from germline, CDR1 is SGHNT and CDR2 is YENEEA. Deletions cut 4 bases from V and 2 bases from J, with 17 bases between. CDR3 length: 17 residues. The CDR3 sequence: CASSSPSGGRNTGELFF. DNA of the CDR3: TGTGCCAGCAGCTCACCCAGTGGGGGGCGAAACACCGGGGAGCTGTTTTTT.

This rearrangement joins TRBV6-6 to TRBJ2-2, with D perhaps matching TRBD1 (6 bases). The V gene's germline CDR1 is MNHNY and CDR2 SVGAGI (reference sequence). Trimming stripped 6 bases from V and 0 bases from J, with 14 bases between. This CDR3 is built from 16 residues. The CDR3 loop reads CASRRRTAANTGELFF. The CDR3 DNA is TGTGCCAGCAGACGCAGGACAGCCGCGAACACCGGGGAGCTGTTTTTT.

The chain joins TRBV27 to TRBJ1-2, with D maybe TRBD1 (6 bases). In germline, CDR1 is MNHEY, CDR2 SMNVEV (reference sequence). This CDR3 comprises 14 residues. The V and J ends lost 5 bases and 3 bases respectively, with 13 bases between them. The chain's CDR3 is CASSRGAWDYGYTF. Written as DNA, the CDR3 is TGTGCCAGCAGTAGGGGGGCTTGGGACTATGGCTACACCTTC.

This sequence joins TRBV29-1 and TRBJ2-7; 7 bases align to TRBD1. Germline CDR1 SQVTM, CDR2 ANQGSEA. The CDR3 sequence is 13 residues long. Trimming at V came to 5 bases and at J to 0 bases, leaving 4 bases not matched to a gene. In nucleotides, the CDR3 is TGCAGCGTTCAGGACAGGAGCTCCTACGAGCAGTACTTC. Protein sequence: CSVQDRSSYEQYF.

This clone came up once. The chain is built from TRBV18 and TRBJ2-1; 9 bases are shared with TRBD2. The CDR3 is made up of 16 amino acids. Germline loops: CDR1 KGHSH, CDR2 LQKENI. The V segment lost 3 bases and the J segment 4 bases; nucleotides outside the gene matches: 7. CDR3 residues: CASSPWAGGQYNEQFF. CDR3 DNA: TGTGCCAGCTCACCTTGGGCGGGAGGGCAGTACAATGAGCAGTTCTTC. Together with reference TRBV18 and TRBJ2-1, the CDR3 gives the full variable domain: NAGVMQNPRHLVRRRGQEARLRCSPMKGHSHVYWYRQLPEEGLKFMVYLQKENIIDESGMPKERFSAEFPKEGPSILRIQQVVRGDSAAYFCASSPWAGGQYNEQFFGPGTRLTVL.

This CDR3 is CASTMRRGANYGYTF. The CDR3 DNA sequence: TGTGCCAGCACCATGAGGAGGGGGGCTAACTATGGCTACACCTTC. This chain connects TRBV27 to TRBJ1-2, with a possible D match to TRBD1 (6 bases). The germline V gene encodes CDR1 MNHEY and CDR2 SMNVEV (reference sequence). Trimming removed 7 bases at V and 0 bases at J, with 15 bases between. This CDR3 comprises 15 residues.

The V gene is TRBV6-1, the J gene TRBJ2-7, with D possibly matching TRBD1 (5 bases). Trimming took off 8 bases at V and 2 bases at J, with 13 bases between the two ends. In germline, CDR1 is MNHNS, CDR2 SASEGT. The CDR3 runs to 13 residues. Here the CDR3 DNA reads TGTGCCAGCCAGGGCAGGCCTCCCTACGAGCAGTACTTC. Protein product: CASQGRPPYEQYF.

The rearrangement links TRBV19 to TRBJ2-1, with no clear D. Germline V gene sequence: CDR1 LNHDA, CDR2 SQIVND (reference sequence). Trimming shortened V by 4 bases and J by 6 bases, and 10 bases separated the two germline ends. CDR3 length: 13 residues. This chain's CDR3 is CASSTLGINEQFF. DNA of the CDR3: TGTGCCAGTAGTACCTTAGGGATCAATGAGCAGTTCTTC.

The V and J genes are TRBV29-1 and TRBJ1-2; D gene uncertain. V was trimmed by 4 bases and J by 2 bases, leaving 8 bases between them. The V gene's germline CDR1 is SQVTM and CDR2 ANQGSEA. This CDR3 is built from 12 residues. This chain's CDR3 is CSVVAQNYGYTF. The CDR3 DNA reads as TGCAGCGTTGTGGCCCAGAACTATGGCTACACCTTC.